The 24 T cell receptor beta chains reported below all come from one sample, sequenced in a study of blood T cell repertoires in COVID-19. Produced via immunoSEQ multiplex PCR; TCRdb's table is partial and in-frame only. The sample has 95,000 to 150,000 clones, about 90% seen once. The sample taken for sequencing was peripheral blood. The receptor source for this set is an older woman with acute or convalescent COVID-19.

As DNA, the CDR3 is TGTGCCAGCATCATGAGGCAGGGGCCGGGCACCATATATTTT. It translates to CASIMRQGPGTIYF. This chain uses TRBV5-6 with TRBJ1-3, with D possibly matching TRBD1 (6 bases). The germline V and J ends were trimmed by 6 bases and 9 bases, with 19 bases remaining between them. The germline V gene encodes CDR1 SGHDT and CDR2 YYEEEE. This CDR3 region has 14 residues.

The genes are TRBV4-1 and TRBJ1-4; D unclear. CDR1 and CDR2 (germline): MGHRA, YSYEKL. Trimming cost V 7 bases and J 3 bases, with 15 bases left between them. The CDR3 sequence is 15 residues long. DNA for the CDR3: TGCGCCAGCAACCCCCACGGCGGGGCTAATGAAAAACTGTTTTTT. Its protein product is CASNPHGGANEKLFF.

The chain links TRBV5-4 to TRBJ1-4; D not certain. There are 14 residues in the CDR3. V was pared by 4 bases and J by 2 bases, with 9 bases between. Germline V CDR1 and CDR2: SGHNT, YYREEE (reference sequence). Written as DNA, the CDR3 is TGTGCCAGCAGCCCCGATGGCACTAATGAAAAACTGTTTTTT. It encodes CASSPDGTNEKLFF.

The chain combines TRBV9 with TRBJ1-2; 9 positions match TRBD1. After removal of 4 bases from V and 1 base from J, the junction contained 8 bases not matched to a gene. The germline CDR1 and CDR2 sequences are SGDLS and YYNGEE. The CDR3 sequence is 16 residues long. CDR3 loop: CASSIRGDRDNYGYTF. The CDR3 nucleotides read TGTGCCAGCAGCATCCGAGGGGACAGGGATAACTATGGCTACACCTTC.

This clone came up once. The V and J genes are TRBV30 and TRBJ1-1; D not certain. The CDR3 totals 13 residues. CDR1 and CDR2 from the germline V gene are GTSNPN and SVGIG (reference sequence). Trimming shortened V by 2 bases and J by 2 bases, and 9 bases separated the two germline ends. CDR3 sequence: CAWSPTANTEAFF. The DNA for the CDR3 is TGTGCCTGGAGTCCCACAGCAAACACTGAAGCTTTCTTT.

This clone was observed a single time. The rearrangement joins TRBV27 to TRBJ2-7; TRBD2 agrees at 11 bases. CDR1 is MNHEY and CDR2 is SMNVEV in the germline V gene (reference sequence). CDR3 length: 20 residues. Trimming at V came to 5 bases and at J to 6 bases, leaving 24 bases not matched to a gene. The chain's CDR3 is CASSPPPELAGARSNFEQYF. The DNA for the CDR3 is TGTGCCAGCAGTCCCCCTCCGGAACTAGCGGGGGCCCGTTCGAACTTCGAGCAGTACTTC.

The chain couples TRBV11-3 to TRBJ2-7, with 7 bases that match TRBD1. The germline CDR1 and CDR2 sequences are SGHNT and YENEEA. The CDR3 length is 13 residues. The junction had 4 bases not matched to a gene; V was cut back by 3 bases and J by 5 bases. The CDR3 nucleotides are TGTGCCAGCAGCTTCGAGGGGGCTGACGAGCAGTACTTC. Its protein is CASSFEGADEQYF.

The chain recombines TRBV29-1 with TRBJ2-7; 8 bases agree with TRBD1. CDR3 length: 14 residues. The germline gives CDR1 SQVTM, CDR2 ANQGSEA. Trimming took 6 bases from V and 4 from J; bases not matched to a gene: 11. CDR3 DNA sequence: TGCAGCGTGAAGAGACCGGGACAGGAGTACGAGCAGTACTTC. As protein: CSVKRPGQEYEQYF.

J is TRBJ2-7 and V is TRBV10-3; possibly TRBD1 for D (5 bases). Per germline, CDR1 ENHRY and CDR2 SYGVKD. This CDR3 has 15 residues. V lost 5 bases and J lost 1, with 15 bases in between. The CDR3 coding sequence is TGTGCCATCAGTTCTGGGGCAGGCATGTCCTACGAGCAGTACTTC. Translated: CAISSGAGMSYEQYF.

This rearrangement joins TRBV14 to TRBJ1-3; 7 bases fit TRBD1. Germline V CDR1 and CDR2: SGHDN, FVKESK. The V and J ends lost 2 bases and 4 bases, in that order; junction bases with no gene match: 8. The CDR3 spans 16 residues. CDR3 protein: CASSQRDSLYGNTIYF. As DNA, the CDR3 is TGTGCCAGCAGCCAACGGGACAGTCTGTACGGAAACACCATATATTTT.

The chain is built from TRBV6-5 and TRBJ1-1; D gene ambiguous. CDR1 MNHEY and CDR2 SVGAGI come from the germline V gene. This CDR3 has 13 residues. The germline V and J ends were trimmed by 4 bases and 4 bases, with 10 bases remaining between them. CDR3 region: CASSSGRGTEAFF. CDR3 coding DNA: TGTGCCAGCAGTTCGGGCCGGGGCACTGAAGCTTTCTTT.

The chain uses TRBV5-1 and TRBJ2-5; 9 bases map to TRBD2. V gave up 3 bases and J gave up 1 base; unmatched junction bases: 4. The length of the CDR3 is 15 residues. Germline CDR1 reads SGHRS; CDR2 reads YFSETQ. The CDR3 DNA reads as TGCGCCAGCAGCTCAATAGCGGGGGCCCAAGAGACCCAGTACTTC. Its translation is CASSSIAGAQETQYF.

This clone came up once. The chain has TRBV4-2 and TRBJ2-5; TRBD2 aligns across 13 bases. CDR3 length: 19 residues. CDR1 is LGHNA and CDR2 is YNFKEQ in the germline V gene. V lost 0 bases to trimming and J lost 4 bases; unmatched junction nucleotides: 11. CDR3 nucleotide sequence: TGTGCCAGCAGCCAAGATCGACTAGCGGGGGGCCCGGAGGGAGAGACCCAGTACTTC. Amino acid sequence: CASSQDRLAGGPEGETQYF.

The rearrangement links TRBV28 to TRBJ1-3; D may be TRBD1 (5 bases). With 5 bases removed from V and 4 bases from J, the gap between germline ends came to 24 bases. The CDR3 covers 18 residues. The V gene's germline CDR1 is MDHEN and CDR2 SYDVKM. In nucleotides, the CDR3 is TGTGCCAGCAGTAGACGATATAAGGCAGGGAAAGCGGGAAACACCATATATTTT. The encoded protein is CASSRRYKAGKAGNTIYF.

The chain links TRBV7-9 to TRBJ1-3; no reliable D call. Germline CDR1 SEHNR, CDR2 FQNEAQ (reference sequence). CDR3 length: 16 residues. Trimming removed 2 bases at V and 3 bases at J, with 14 bases between. This CDR3 reads CASSLKVGEVGNTIYF. In DNA, the CDR3 is TGTGCCAGCAGCTTAAAGGTCGGGGAGGTTGGAAACACCATATATTTT.

This clone was counted only a few times. The rearrangement joins TRBV5-3 to TRBJ1-2; 8 bases are a match to TRBD1. TRBV5-3 qualifies as an ORF whose function is uncertain. There are 17 residues in the CDR3. J gave up 4 bases and V 4 bases, and 15 bases lay outside the gene matches. The CDR3 reads CARSPDPGQVAAYGYTF. The CDR3 nucleotides are TGTGCCAGAAGCCCCGATCCGGGACAGGTCGCGGCCTATGGCTACACCTTC.

This chain connects TRBV7-8 to TRBJ2-3, with 7 bases lining up with TRBD2. V lost 5 bases to trimming and J lost 3 bases; unmatched junction nucleotides: 11. The CDR3 loop spans 16 amino acids. CDR1 and CDR2 from the germline V gene are SGHVS and FQNEAQ. The CDR3 spells CASSQTSAEPTDTQYF. CDR3 nucleotide sequence: TGTGCCAGCAGCCAAACTAGCGCCGAACCAACAGATACGCAGTATTTT.

V usage is TRBV10-3 and J usage is TRBJ2-7, with a weak D call TRBD1 (6 bases). Germline CDR1 reads ENHRY; CDR2 reads SYGVKD. Trimming stripped 6 bases from V and 0 bases from J, with 9 bases between. The length of the CDR3 is 13 residues. CDR3 amino acids: CAISRTDSYEQYF. The CDR3 DNA follows: TGTGCCATCAGCCGGACAGACTCCTACGAGCAGTACTTC.

The rearrangement links TRBV24-1 to TRBJ1-2, with D uncertain. This CDR3 has 15 amino acids. Trimming took off 4 bases at V and 5 bases at J, with 16 bases between the two ends. CDR1 is KGHDR and CDR2 is SFDVKD in the germline V gene. The CDR3: CATSDTTQGGYGYTF. The DNA of the CDR3 is TGTGCCACCAGTGACACCACGCAAGGAGGGTATGGCTACACCTTC.

The chain employs TRBV3-1 (or the pseudogene TRBV3-2) and TRBJ2-5; 11 nucleotides align to TRBD2. V trimming: 4 bases; J trimming: 3 bases; junction bases outside the gene matches: 4. This CDR3 spans 15 amino acids. Germline CDR1 is LGHDT and CDR2 is YNNKEL (reference sequence). In nucleotides, the CDR3 is TGTGCCAGCAGCCCTAGCGGGGGGCACGAAGAGACCCAGTACTTC. Translated, it gives CASSPSGGHEETQYF.

This sequence joins TRBV28 and TRBJ2-1, with a possible D match to TRBD1 (6 bases). Per germline, CDR1 MDHEN and CDR2 SYDVKM. The length of the CDR3 is 15 residues. Between the trimmed V and J ends, which lost 4 bases and 5 bases, there was a span of 15 bases. CDR3 DNA: TGTGCCAGCAGTTCCGCGAGGCCAGGGGACAATGAGCAGTTCTTC. Its protein product is CASSSARPGDNEQFF.

The rearrangement joins TRBV7-9 to TRBJ1-2; no clear D. Germline V lookup: CDR1 SEHNR, CDR2 FQNEAQ (reference sequence). V was clipped by 1 base and J by 4 bases, with 7 bases between them. CDR3 length: 13 amino acids. This CDR3 is CASSLVSGYGYTF. The CDR3 bases are TGTGCCAGCAGCTTAGTGTCAGGCTATGGCTACACCTTC.

This clone was detected a few times. The V and J genes are TRBV4-1 and TRBJ1-2, with D possibly matching TRBD1 (6 bases). Germline CDR1 and CDR2: MGHRA and YSYEKL. Between the trimmed V and J ends, which lost 4 bases and 9 bases, there was a span of 12 bases. This CDR3 has 12 residues. The CDR3 sequence: CASSRDIRSYTF. DNA for the CDR3: TGCGCCAGCAGCCGGGACATTCGGAGCTACACCTTC.

The chain is built from TRBV6-2 or TRBV6-3 and TRBJ2-7; 7 bases agree with TRBD2. Germline values: CDR1 MNHEY, CDR2 SVGEGT. This CDR3 has 14 amino acids. V shed 6 bases and J 2 bases; nucleotides not matched to a gene: 7. The CDR3 nucleotides read TGTGCCAGCAGCAGGGTGGGGGGGGCCTACGAGCAGTACTTC. Amino acid sequence: CASSRVGGAYEQYF.